Sequencing of this T cell receptor beta chain was carried out in a study of cytomegalovirus exposure and HLA in healthy donors. Notes on the study in general: Listed as cytomegalovirus-associated were over 150 TCR beta chains. Immune exposure information comprised only CMV serostatus.

PCR employed 60 Vbeta and 13 Jbeta primers. This table comes from immunoSEQ multiplex PCR, and its TCRdb copy is limited to in-frame clones, with some not included. The data show roughly 160,000 clones, approximately 80% seen once. Trimming left V 8 bases short and J 5 bases short, with 13 bases between. The CDR3 has 13 residues. The germline CDR1 and CDR2 sequences are SGHTA and FQGTGA. This clone came up once. Antigen: not known. The specimen was PBMCs. This TCR derives from a woman aged 25 to 39 in good health and CMV-seronegative. The chain couples TRBV7-3 to TRBJ1-5, with D perhaps matching TRBD1 (6 bases). The CDR3 DNA follows: TGTGCCAGCTCCAGGGGAAGAGATCAGCCCCAGCATTTT. This translates into CASSRGRDQPQHF. The full variable domain, rest sourced from reference TRBV7-3 and TRBJ1-5, is GAGVSQTPSNKVTEKGKYVELRCDPISGHTALYWYRQSLGQGPEFLIYFQGTGAADDSGLPNDRFFAVRPEGSVSTLKIQRTERGDSAVYLCASSRGRDQPQHFGDGTRLSIL.